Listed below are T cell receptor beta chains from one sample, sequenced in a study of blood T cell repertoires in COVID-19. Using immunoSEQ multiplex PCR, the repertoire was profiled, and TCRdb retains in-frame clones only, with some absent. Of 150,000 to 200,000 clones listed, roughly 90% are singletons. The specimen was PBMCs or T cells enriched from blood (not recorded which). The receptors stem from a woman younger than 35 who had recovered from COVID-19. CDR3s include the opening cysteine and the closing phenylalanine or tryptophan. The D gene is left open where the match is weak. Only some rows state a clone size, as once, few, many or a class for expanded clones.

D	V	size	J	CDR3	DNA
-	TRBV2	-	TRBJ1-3	CASSGRAQPGNTIYF	TGTGCCAGCAGTGGGCGGGCCCAGCCTGGAAACACCATATATTTT
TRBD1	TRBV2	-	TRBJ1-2	CASNPGQGFNYGYTF	TGTGCCAGCAATCCGGGACAGGGATTTAACTATGGCTACACCTTC
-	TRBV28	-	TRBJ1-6	CASSSPGSLDSPLHF	TGTGCCAGCAGTTCCCCTGGCAGTTTGGATTCACCCCTCCACTTT
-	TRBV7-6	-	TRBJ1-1	CASSFDPFNAGTEAFF	TGTGCCAGCAGCTTTGACCCTTTCAACGCGGGCACTGAAGCTTTCTTT
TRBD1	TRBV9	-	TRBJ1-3	CASSESGQGANYGNTIYF	TGTGCCAGCAGCGAATCGGGACAGGGGGCTAACTACGGAAACACCATATATTTT
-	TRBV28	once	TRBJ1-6	CASSFRRVDSPLHF	TGTGCCAGCAGTTTTAGAAGAGTAGATTCACCCCTCCACTTT
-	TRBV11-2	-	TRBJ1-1	CASSGTFTEAFF	TGTGCCAGCAGCGGGACATTCACTGAAGCTTTCTTT
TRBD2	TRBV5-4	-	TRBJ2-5	CASSWGLVQETQYF	TGTGCCAGCAGCTGGGGACTAGTCCAAGAGACCCAGTACTTC
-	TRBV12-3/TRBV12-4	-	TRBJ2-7	CASSRDWSYEQYF	TGTGCCAGCAGTCGGGACTGGTCCTACGAGCAGTACTTC
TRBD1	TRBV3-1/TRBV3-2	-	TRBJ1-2	CASSQGMGQGRIYGYTF	TGTGCCAGCAGCCAGGGGATGGGACAGGGGAGAATCTATGGCTACACCTTC
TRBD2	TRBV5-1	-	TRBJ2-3	CASSLEGSGGITDTQYF	TGCGCCAGCAGCTTGGAAGGTAGCGGGGGGATAACGGATACGCAGTATTTT
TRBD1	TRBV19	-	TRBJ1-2	CASSPRGQEVGGYTF	TGTGCCAGTAGCCCCAGGGGACAGGAGGTTGGTGGCTACACCTTC
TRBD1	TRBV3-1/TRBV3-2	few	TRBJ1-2	CASSLRQGGSLPYGYTF	TGTGCCAGCAGCCTAAGACAGGGGGGCTCTCTACCCTATGGCTACACCTTC
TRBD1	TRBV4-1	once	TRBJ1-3	CASSLQGGTGNTIYF	TGCGCCAGCAGCCTACAGGGGGGGACTGGAAACACCATATATTTT
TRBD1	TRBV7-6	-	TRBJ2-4	CASSLRDREGIQYF	TGTGCCAGCAGCTTACGGGACAGGGAGGGCATTCAGTACTTC
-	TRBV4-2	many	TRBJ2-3	CASSHLPGGSEDTQYF	TGTGCCAGCAGCCATTTACCCGGGGGATCAGAAGATACGCAGTATTTT
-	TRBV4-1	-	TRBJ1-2	CASSQDRDLGYGYTF	TGCGCCAGCAGCCAAGACAGGGACTTAGGCTATGGCTACACCTTC
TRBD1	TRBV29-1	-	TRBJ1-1	CSIGQGGLAFF	TGCAGCATTGGACAGGGAGGATTGGCTTTCTTT
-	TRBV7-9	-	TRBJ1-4	CASSQLATNEKLFF	TGTGCCAGCAGCCAACTTGCAACTAATGAAAAACTGTTTTTT
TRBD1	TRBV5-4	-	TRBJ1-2	CASSKRQGLDYGYTF	TGTGCCAGCAGCAAACGACAGGGACTAGACTATGGCTACACCTTC
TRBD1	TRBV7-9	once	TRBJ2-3	CASSPGQGTTDTQYF	TGTGCCAGCAGCCCCGGACAGGGGACCACAGATACGCAGTATTTT
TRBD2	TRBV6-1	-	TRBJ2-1	CASSEGLGGNEQFF	TGTGCCAGCAGTGAGGGACTAGGGGGAAATGAGCAGTTCTTC
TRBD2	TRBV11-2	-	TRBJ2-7	CASSLEAGRGFGAYEQYF	TGTGCCAGCAGCTTAGAGGCCGGGCGGGGGTTCGGCGCCTACGAGCAGTACTTC
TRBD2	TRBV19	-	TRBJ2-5	CASSGGGPQETQYF	TGTGCCAGTAGTGGGGGGGGACCACAAGAGACCCAGTACTTC
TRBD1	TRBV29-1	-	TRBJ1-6	CSVAIGTGDNSPLHF	TGCAGCGTGGCAATCGGGACAGGAGATAATTCACCCCTCCACTTT
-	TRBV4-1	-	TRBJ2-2	CASRLDWTRNTGELFF	TGCGCCAGCAGGTTGGATTGGACACGGAACACCGGGGAGCTGTTTTTT
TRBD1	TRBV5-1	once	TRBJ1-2	CASSVGQGAQGYTF	TGCGCCAGCAGCGTGGGACAGGGGGCACAGGGCTACACCTTC
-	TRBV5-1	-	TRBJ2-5	CASSLDEVQYF	TGCGCCAGCAGCTTGGACGAGGTCCAGTACTTC
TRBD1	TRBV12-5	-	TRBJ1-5	CASGLSRDRGLSQPQHF	TGTGCTAGTGGTTTGTCCCGGGACAGGGGTTTGAGCCAGCCCCAGCATTTT
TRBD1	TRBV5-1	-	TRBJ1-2	CASSFGTLTGMLGYTF	TGCGCCAGCAGCTTTGGCACCTTGACAGGGATGCTTGGCTACACCTTC